The clone carrying this T cell receptor (beta chain) was found many times. Its antigen is still unknown. V dropped 1 base and J dropped 0 bases, with 9 bases sitting between them. This CDR3 has 15 amino acids. The germline gives CDR1 SGHTA, CDR2 FQGNSA. These data belong to a study of blood T cells in healthy people across ages. Aged roughly 6 to 95, donors were systemically healthy Caucasians from Russia. Together with a sample-barcoded 5' primer, a J-beta primer mix was included in a second PCR lasting about 7 to 12 cycles. TCRdb processed the 5' RACE reads anew with MiXCR; each CDR3 protein has one entry. The table records 650,000 to 1,000,000 distinct CDR3 sequences, under 40% of them present only once. Study observations and caveats: Older individuals had lower TCR beta diversity per million T cells (the decline was roughly linear). Long-lived donors exceeded aged donors in naive CD4+ cells and diversity.

The sequenced material came from blood. This sequence joins TRBV7-2 and TRBJ1-2; D remains unclear. This sequence originates from a man aged 18 to 30 in good health. The CDR3 sequence is CASSLVGLTNYGYTF. The DNA of the CDR3 is TGTGCCAGCAGCTTAGTAGGCCTGACTAACTATGGCTACACCTTC. Drawing the rest from reference TRBV7-2 and TRBJ1-2, the complete variable domain is GAGVSQSPSNKVTEKGKDVELRCDPISGHTALYWYRQSLGQGLEFLIYFQGNSAPDKSGLPSDRFSAERTGGSVSTLTIQRTQQEDSAVYLCASSLVGLTNYGYTFGSGTRLTVV.